The T cell receptor (beta chain) under discussion was sequenced for a study of cytomegalovirus exposure and HLA in healthy donors. Study-level results: Many donors shared some public TCRs, even though most TCR sequences were rare. Later on, a genetic analysis was performed. It linked a missense variant in DCLRE1C with V- and J-gene trimming of TCR beta.

Trimming removed 6 bases from V and 5 bases from J; junction bases left unmatched: 10. Per the germline V gene, CDR1 is MDHEN and CDR2 is SYDVKM. The CDR3 loop spans 15 amino acids. Vbeta (60) and Jbeta (13) primers were used in the PCR. Method: immunoSEQ multiplex PCR; TCRdb's copy keeps in-frame clones and lacks some. The table shows around 90,000 clones, with roughly 84% occurring only once. Note on this clone: The antigen remains unidentified.

This TCR came from a man aged 25 to 40 in good health and CMV-seronegative. The chain employs TRBV28 and TRBJ2-5; 9 nucleotides match TRBD1. Sequenced sample: PBMCs. The CDR3 loop is CASRAGTGFGETQYF. The CDR3 DNA reads TGTGCCAGCAGGGCCGGGACAGGGTTCGGGGAGACCCAGTACTTC.